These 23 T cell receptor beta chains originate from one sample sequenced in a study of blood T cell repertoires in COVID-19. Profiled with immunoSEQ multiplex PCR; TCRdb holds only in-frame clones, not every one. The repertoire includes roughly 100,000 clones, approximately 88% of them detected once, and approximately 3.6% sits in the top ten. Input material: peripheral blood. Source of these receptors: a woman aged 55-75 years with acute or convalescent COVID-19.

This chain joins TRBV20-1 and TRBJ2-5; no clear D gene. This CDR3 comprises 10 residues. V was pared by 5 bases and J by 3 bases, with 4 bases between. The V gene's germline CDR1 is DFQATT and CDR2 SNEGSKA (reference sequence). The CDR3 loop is CSAPEETQYF. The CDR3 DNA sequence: TGCAGTGCTCCGGAAGAGACCCAGTACTTC.

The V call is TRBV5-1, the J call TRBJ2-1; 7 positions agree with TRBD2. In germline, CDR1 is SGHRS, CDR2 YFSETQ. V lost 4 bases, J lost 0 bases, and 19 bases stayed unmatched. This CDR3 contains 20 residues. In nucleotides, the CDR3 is TGCGCCAGCAGCCTACCAACGGCGGCTGCGGGGGTGAGCTCCTACAATGAGCAGTTCTTC. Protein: CASSLPTAAAGVSSYNEQFF.

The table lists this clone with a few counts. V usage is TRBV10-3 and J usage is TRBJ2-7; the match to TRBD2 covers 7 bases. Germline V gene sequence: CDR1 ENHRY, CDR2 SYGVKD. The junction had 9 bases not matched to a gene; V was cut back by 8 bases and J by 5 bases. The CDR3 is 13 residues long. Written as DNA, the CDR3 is TGTGCCATCTCCCTCGGGGGGAACGACGAGCAGTACGTC. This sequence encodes CAISLGGNDEQYV.

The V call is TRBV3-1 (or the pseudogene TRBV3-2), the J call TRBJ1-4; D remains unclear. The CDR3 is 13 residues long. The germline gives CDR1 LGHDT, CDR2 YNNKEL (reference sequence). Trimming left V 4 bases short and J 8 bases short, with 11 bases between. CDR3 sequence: CASSRGVEEKLFF. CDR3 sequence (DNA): TGTGCCAGCAGCCGTGGTGTCGAGGAAAAACTGTTTTTT.

CDR3 amino acids: CASSPRDSYGYTF. The CDR3 DNA reads as TGTGCCAGCAGTCCCCGGGACAGCTATGGCTACACCTTC. The chain employs TRBV28 and TRBJ1-2; 7 positions agree with TRBD1. There are 13 residues in the CDR3. Germline CDR1 is MDHEN and CDR2 is SYDVKM. V lost 5 bases to trimming and J lost 4 bases; unmatched junction nucleotides: 4.

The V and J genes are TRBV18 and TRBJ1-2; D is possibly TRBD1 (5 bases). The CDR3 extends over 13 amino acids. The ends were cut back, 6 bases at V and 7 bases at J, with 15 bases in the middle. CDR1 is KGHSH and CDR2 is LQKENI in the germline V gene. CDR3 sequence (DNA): TGTGCCAGCTCGATAGACAGCCGTAGTGGCTACACCTTC. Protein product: CASSIDSRSGYTF.

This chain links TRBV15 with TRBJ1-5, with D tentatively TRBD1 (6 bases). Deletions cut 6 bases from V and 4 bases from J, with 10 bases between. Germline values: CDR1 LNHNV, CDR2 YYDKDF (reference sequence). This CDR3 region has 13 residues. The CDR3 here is CATSGQSNQPQHF. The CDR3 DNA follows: TGTGCCACCAGTGGACAGTCTAATCAGCCCCAGCATTTT.

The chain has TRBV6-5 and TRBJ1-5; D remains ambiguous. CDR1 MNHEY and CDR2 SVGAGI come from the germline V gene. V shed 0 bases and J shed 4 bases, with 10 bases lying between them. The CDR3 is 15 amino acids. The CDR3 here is CASSYSWEGNQPQHF. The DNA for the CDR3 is TGTGCCAGCAGTTACTCGTGGGAGGGTAATCAGCCCCAGCATTTT.

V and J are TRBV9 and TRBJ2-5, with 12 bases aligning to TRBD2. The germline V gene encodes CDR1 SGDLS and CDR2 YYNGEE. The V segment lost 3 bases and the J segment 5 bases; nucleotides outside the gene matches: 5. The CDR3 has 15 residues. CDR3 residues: CASSGTGTSGETQYF. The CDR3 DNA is TGTGCCAGCAGCGGCACCGGGACTAGCGGGGAGACCCAGTACTTC.

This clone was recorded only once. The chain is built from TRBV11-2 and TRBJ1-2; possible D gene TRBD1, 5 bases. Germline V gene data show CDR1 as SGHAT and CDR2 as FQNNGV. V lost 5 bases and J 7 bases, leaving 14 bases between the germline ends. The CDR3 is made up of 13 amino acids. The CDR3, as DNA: TGTGCCAGCAGCCCAGGGTATTTCGGTGGCTACACCTTC. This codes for CASSPGYFGGYTF.

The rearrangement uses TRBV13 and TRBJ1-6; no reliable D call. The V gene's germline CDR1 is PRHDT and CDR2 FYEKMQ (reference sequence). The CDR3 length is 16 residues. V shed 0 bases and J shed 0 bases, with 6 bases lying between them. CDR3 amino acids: CASSLGRSSYNSPLHF. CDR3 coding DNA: TGTGCCAGCAGCTTAGGCCGGAGCTCCTATAATTCACCCCTCCACTTT. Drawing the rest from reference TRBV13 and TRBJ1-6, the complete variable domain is AAGVIQSPRHLIKEKRETATLKCYPIPRHDTVYWYQQGPGQDPQFLISFYEKMQSDKGSIPDRFSAQQFSDYHSELNMSSLELGDSALYFCASSLGRSSYNSPLHFGNGTRLTVT.

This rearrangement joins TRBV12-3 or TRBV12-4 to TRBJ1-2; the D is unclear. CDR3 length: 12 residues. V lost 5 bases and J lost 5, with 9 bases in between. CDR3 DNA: TGTGCCAGCAGTCCCCTCCGTTATGGCTACACCTTC. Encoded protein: CASSPLRYGYTF.

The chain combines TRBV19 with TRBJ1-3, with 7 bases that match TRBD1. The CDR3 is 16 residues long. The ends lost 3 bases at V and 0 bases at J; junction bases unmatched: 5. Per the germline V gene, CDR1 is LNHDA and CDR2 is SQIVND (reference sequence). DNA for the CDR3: TGTGCCAGTAGTATGTCCCGGGACAGCTCTGGAAACACCATATATTTT. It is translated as CASSMSRDSSGNTIYF. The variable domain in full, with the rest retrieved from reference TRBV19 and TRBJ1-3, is DGGITQSPKYLFRKEGQNVTLSCEQNLNHDAMYWYRQDPGQGLRLIYYSQIVNDFQKGDIAEGYSVSREKKESFPLTVTSAQKNPTAFYLCASSMSRDSSGNTIYFGEGSWLTVV.

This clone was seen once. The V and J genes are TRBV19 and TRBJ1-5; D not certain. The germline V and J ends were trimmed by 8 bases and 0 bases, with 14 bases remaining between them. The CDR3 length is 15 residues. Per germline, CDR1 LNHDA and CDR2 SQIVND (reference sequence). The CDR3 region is CASCVTEYSNQPQHF. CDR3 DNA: TGTGCCAGTTGTGTAACAGAATATAGCAATCAGCCCCAGCATTTT.

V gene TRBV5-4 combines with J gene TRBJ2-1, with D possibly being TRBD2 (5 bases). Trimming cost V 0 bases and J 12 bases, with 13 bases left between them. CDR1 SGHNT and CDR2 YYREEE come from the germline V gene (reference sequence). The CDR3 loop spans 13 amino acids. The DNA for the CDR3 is TGTGCCAGCAGCTTGGAGGGCCCCGGGGTGCAGTTCTTC. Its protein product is CASSLEGPGVQFF. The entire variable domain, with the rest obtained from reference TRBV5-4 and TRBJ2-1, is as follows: ETGVTQSPTHLIKTRGQQVTLRCSSQSGHNTVSWYQQALGQGPQFIFQYYREEENGRGNFPPRFSGLQFPNYSSELNVNALELDDSALYLCASSLEGPGVQFFGPGTRLTVL.

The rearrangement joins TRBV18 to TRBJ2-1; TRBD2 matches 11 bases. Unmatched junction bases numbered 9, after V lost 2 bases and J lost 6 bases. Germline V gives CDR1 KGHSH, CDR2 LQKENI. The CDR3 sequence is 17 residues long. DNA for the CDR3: TGTGCCAGCTCACCAAGTCTTCGCCTAGCGGGAGGCAATGAGCAGTTCTTC. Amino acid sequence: CASSPSLRLAGGNEQFF.

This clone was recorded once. CDR3 region: CATSRDQGVLMNTEAFF. In DNA, the CDR3 is TGTGCCACCAGCAGAGATCAGGGGGTCCTAATGAACACTGAAGCTTTCTTT. The chain employs TRBV15 and TRBJ1-1; the match to TRBD1 covers 7 bases. The V and J ends lost 0 bases and 0 bases, in that order; junction bases with no gene match: 7. Germline CDR1 and CDR2: LNHNV and YYDKDF (reference sequence). The CDR3 length is 17 residues.

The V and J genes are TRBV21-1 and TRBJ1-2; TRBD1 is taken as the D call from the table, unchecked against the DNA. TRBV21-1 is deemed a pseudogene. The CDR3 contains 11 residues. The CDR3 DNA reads TGCCCGCAGGGTGGCAACTATGGCTACACCTTC. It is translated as CPQGGNYGYTF.

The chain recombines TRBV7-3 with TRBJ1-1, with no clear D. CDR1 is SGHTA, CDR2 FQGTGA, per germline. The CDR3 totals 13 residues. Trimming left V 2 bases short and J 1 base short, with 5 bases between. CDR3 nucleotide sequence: TGTGCCAGCAGCTTAGGCAGGAACACTGAAGCTTTCTTT. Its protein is CASSLGRNTEAFF.

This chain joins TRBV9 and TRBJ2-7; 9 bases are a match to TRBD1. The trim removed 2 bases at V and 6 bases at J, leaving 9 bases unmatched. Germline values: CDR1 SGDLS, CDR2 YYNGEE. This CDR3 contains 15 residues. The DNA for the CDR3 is TGTGCCAGCAGCGTGGGGGGACAGGGAATTGGCGAGCAGTACTTC. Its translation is CASSVGGQGIGEQYF.

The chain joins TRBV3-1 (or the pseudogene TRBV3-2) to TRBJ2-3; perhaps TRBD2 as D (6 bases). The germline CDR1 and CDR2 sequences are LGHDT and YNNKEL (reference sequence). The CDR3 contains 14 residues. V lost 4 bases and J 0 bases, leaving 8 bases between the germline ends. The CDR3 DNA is TGTGCCAGCAGCCGCGGGGCTAGCACAGATACGCAGTATTTT. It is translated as CASSRGASTDTQYF.

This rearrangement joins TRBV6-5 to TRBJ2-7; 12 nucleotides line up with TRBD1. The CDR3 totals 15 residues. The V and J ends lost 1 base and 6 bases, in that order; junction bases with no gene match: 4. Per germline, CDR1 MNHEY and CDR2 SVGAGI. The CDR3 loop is CASSYFGTGGGEQYF. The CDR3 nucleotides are TGTGCCAGCAGTTACTTTGGGACAGGGGGCGGCGAGCAGTACTTC.

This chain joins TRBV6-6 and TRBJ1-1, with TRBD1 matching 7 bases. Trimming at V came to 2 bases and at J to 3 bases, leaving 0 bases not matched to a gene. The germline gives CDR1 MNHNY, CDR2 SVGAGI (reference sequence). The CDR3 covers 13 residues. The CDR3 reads CASSYDRDTEAFF. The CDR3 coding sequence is TGTGCCAGCAGTTACGACAGGGACACTGAAGCTTTCTTT.